The source of this T cell receptor (beta chain) is a study of blood T cell repertoires in COVID-19. Study in general: Italy, Spain and the United States were the sources of the convalescent and acute COVID-19 samples.

The CDR3 runs to 16 residues. The germline V and J ends were trimmed by 7 bases and 1 base, with 19 bases remaining between them. Per the germline V gene, CDR1 is MDHEN and CDR2 is SYDVKM. Here immunoSEQ multiplex PCR was the method, and the copy in TCRdb shows in-frame clones only, minus some. This sample carries 350,000 to 400,000 clones, nearly 90% of them seen once, and the ten largest clones take approximately 1.5%. Participants, 18 to 89 years old, spanned more than 20 US areas. Cohorts were determined from participant-reported clinical history. Either two negative PCRs, clearance, or symptom resolution qualified Cohort 3 donors as recovered.

The chain is built from TRBV28 and TRBJ2-5; D remains ambiguous. Sequenced material: PBMCs or T cells enriched from blood (not recorded which). The sequence was collected from a woman in her twenties or thirties who had recovered from COVID-19. The CDR3 region has the DNA TGTGCCAGCAACCCTGGCTTACAGTGGTTCCAAGAGACCCAGTACTTC. Its translation: CASNPGLQWFQETQYF.